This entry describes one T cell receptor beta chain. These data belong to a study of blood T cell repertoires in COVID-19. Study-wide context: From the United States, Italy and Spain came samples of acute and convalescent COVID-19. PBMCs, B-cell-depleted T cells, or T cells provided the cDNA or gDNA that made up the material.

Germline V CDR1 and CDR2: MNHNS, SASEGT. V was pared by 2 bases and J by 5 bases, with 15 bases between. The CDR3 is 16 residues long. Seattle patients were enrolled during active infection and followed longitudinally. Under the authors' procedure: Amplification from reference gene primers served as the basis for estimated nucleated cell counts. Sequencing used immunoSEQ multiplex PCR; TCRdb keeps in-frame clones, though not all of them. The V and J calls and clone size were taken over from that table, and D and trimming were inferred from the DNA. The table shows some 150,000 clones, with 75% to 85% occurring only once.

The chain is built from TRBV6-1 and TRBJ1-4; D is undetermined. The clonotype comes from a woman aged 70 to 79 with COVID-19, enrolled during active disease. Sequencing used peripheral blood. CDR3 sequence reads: CASSERIGGGNEKLFF. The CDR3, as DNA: TGTGCCAGCAGTGAACGAATCGGTGGAGGGAATGAAAAACTGTTTTTT.